The 14 T cell receptor beta chains below all came from one sample that was sequenced in a study of blood T cell repertoires in COVID-19. Here immunoSEQ multiplex PCR was the method, and the copy in TCRdb shows in-frame clones only, minus some. The sample holds fewer than 20,000 clones, about 92% seen once. The material sequenced was peripheral blood. These receptors were collected from a woman between 50 and 59 years old with active COVID-19.

This clone has just a few counts. The chain uses TRBV5-4 and TRBJ2-1; D might be TRBD2 (6 bases). The CDR3 loop spans 15 amino acids. CDR1 is SGHNT and CDR2 is YYREEE in the germline V gene (reference sequence). V lost 4 bases, J lost 2 bases, and 13 bases lay in between. The CDR3 here is CASSNSGGTYNEQFF. Written as DNA, the CDR3 is TGTGCCAGCAGCAATAGCGGTGGCACCTACAATGAGCAGTTCTTC.

This clone was seen once. J is TRBJ2-3 and V is TRBV9; TRBD2 agrees at 11 bases. V gave up 0 bases and J gave up 0 bases; unmatched junction bases: 3. Germline-derived CDR1 and CDR2 are SGDLS and YYNGEE. This CDR3 has 17 amino acids. The CDR3 DNA follows: TGTGCCAGCAGCGTAGATCTAGCGGGAGGCAGCACAGATACGCAGTATTTT. Protein: CASSVDLAGGSTDTQYF. The whole variable domain, remainder taken from reference TRBV9 and TRBJ2-3, is DSGVTQTPKHLITATGQRVTLRCSPRSGDLSVYWYQQSLDQGLQFLIQYYNGEERAKGNILERFSAQQFPDLHSELNLSSLELGDSALYFCASSVDLAGGSTDTQYFGPGTRLTVL.

CDR3 region: CATSDPGTGGGEQFF. The CDR3 coding sequence is TGTGCCACCAGTGACCCCGGGACAGGGGGCGGTGAGCAGTTCTTC. The V gene is TRBV24-1, the J gene TRBJ2-1; TRBD1 aligns across 12 bases. From germline, CDR1 is KGHDR and CDR2 SFDVKD. V was pared by 4 bases and J by 9 bases, with 6 bases of the junction left unmatched. The CDR3 spans 15 residues.

This clone was observed a single time. The chain has TRBV3-1 (or the pseudogene TRBV3-2) and TRBJ1-3; tentatively, D is TRBD1 (6 bases). Trimming left V 4 bases short and J 2 bases short, with 15 bases between. From germline, CDR1 is LGHDT and CDR2 YNNKEL (reference sequence). This CDR3 comprises 16 residues. Written as DNA, the CDR3 is TGTGCCAGCAGCCGGACCGCCGGGGGGCCTGGAAACACCATATATTTT. Translated, it gives CASSRTAGGPGNTIYF.

V is TRBV3-1 (or the pseudogene TRBV3-2) and J is TRBJ2-7; no clear D. V lost 2 bases, J lost 3 bases, and 5 bases lay in between. This CDR3 has 12 residues. Germline V CDR1 and CDR2: LGHDT, YNNKEL (reference sequence). The CDR3 DNA reads TGTGCCAGCAGCCAACTAGACTACGAGCAGTACTTC. Its translation is CASSQLDYEQYF.

This rearrangement joins TRBV21-1 to TRBJ2-7; the table's TRBD2 call for D was not verified on the DNA. TRBV21-1 is flagged as a pseudogene. The CDR3 has 18 residues. CDR3 in DNA: TGTGCCAGCAGCGCAAAAGGGGGACTAGCGGGAGACGCGTACGAGCAGTACTTC. As protein: CASSAKGGLAGDAYEQYF.

The J gene is TRBJ2-1, the V gene TRBV28; TRBD2 might be the D (6 bases). Trimming took 6 bases from V and 4 from J, leaving 19 bases between them. CDR1 and CDR2 (germline): MDHEN, SYDVKM. The CDR3 has 16 residues. The CDR3 loop reads CASRSLWDSLYNEQFF. The CDR3 coding sequence is TGTGCCAGCAGGTCCCTGTGGGACTCCCTATACAATGAGCAGTTCTTC.

The chain links TRBV12-3 or TRBV12-4 to TRBJ2-7; 8 nucleotides match TRBD1. This CDR3 region has 13 residues. V shed 7 bases and J 3 bases; nucleotides not matched to a gene: 5. The chain's CDR3 is CASKSTGDYEQYF. The CDR3 bases are TGTGCCAGCAAGTCGACAGGGGACTACGAGCAGTACTTC.

The J gene is TRBJ1-2, the V gene TRBV18, with 9 bases lining up with TRBD1. The CDR3 runs 15 residues. From germline, CDR1 is KGHSH and CDR2 LQKENI. V lost 5 bases and J lost 5; bases outside the gene matches: 9. CDR3 coding DNA: TGTGCCAGCTCAACCCGGGACAGGGCCGGTTATGGCTACACCTTC. This sequence encodes CASSTRDRAGYGYTF.

The chain uses TRBV7-3 and TRBJ2-5, with TRBD2 identical over 9 bases. The V segment lost 7 bases and the J segment 3 bases; nucleotides outside the gene matches: 12. Germline V CDR1 and CDR2: SGHTA, FQGTGA. This CDR3 has 16 residues. The CDR3 here is CASTTGSGREKETQYF. The CDR3 nucleotides are TGTGCCAGCACCACGGGTAGCGGGAGAGAGAAAGAGACCCAGTACTTC.

The chain joins TRBV21-1 to TRBJ2-3; the table calls TRBD1, which could not be checked here. TRBV21-1 is deemed a pseudogene. CDR3 length: 16 amino acids. Here the CDR3 DNA reads TGTGCCAGCAGCAAAGCCGGGACAGGGGGCACAGATACGCAGTATTTT. Residues: CASSKAGTGGTDTQYF.

V gene TRBV11-2 combines with J gene TRBJ2-1, with 7 nucleotides matching TRBD1. With V trimmed by 3 bases and J by 6 bases, 8 bases remained unmatched. Germline assignment: CDR1 SGHAT and CDR2 FQNNGV. CDR3 length: 15 residues. The CDR3 reads CASSFNRDSSNEQFF. DNA for the CDR3: TGTGCCAGCAGCTTCAACCGGGACAGCAGCAATGAGCAGTTCTTC.

The chain employs TRBV6-4 and TRBJ2-3; 10 positions match TRBD2. Germline CDR1 and CDR2: MRHNA and SNTAGT. Unmatched junction bases numbered 4, after V lost 5 bases and J lost 2 bases. This CDR3 contains 15 residues. CDR3 in DNA: TGTGCCAGCAGTCGTACTAGCGGGACCACAGATACGCAGTATTTT. Protein: CASSRTSGTTDTQYF.

In its sample, this clone was seen a few times. V gene TRBV6-6 combines with J gene TRBJ1-5; D is uncertain. Germline lookup yields CDR1 MNHNY and CDR2 SVGAGI (reference sequence). V lost 6 bases to trimming and J lost 10 bases, with 4 bases between them. The CDR3 sequence is 9 residues long. Written as DNA, the CDR3 is TGTGCCAGCAGCCCTCCCCAGCATTTT. It is translated as CASSPPQHF.